This T cell receptor (beta chain) was profiled in a study of regulatory T cells in long-lasting Graves disease. Sample time point: persistent/refractory GD, antithyroid drugs over 5 years with positive TRAb. The TCR library used RNA extracted from PBMCs. This clonotype was observed a few times. Germline CDR1 reads SQVTM; CDR2 reads ANQGSEA. There are 13 residues in the CDR3. Trimming removed 3 bases from V and 2 bases from J, with 10 bases in between. Arm-PCR with iRepertoire HTBI primers amplified the CDR3 regions for these TCR beta libraries. In TCRdb, the multiplex PCR reads were re-called with MiXCR into one record per CDR3 protein. The table has roughly 450,000 distinct CDR3 sequences, 22% seen once.

Sequencing used peripheral blood mononuclear cells (PBMCs), obtained when the disease was refractory, from a patient treated with antithyroid drugs. The sequence came from a female donor with Graves disease. V usage is TRBV29-1 and J usage is TRBJ1-2; no clear D gene. The CDR3 DNA follows: TGCAGCGTTGAGGCAGGATACAACTATGGCTACACCTTC. Its protein is CSVEAGYNYGYTF.